This entry lists 20 T cell receptor beta chains sequenced from one sample in a study of T cell repertoires in cytomegalovirus infection. Antigens for these TCRs are unknown. TCRdb itself ran the reads through MiXCR, one entry per CDR3 protein. Found here are approximately 990,000 distinct CDR3 sequences, around 32% of them singletons; the top ten hold about 14%. The sequenced sample was cultured CD8+ T cells from PBMCs, obtained from culture after CMV antigen stimulation. All receptors derive from a human donor in good health (CMV status not recorded). Some clones in this sample may be carry-over from other donors' samples.

This clonotype was seen a handful of times. The chain is built from TRBV4-3 and TRBJ2-2; a weak D match, TRBD2 (7 bases). Trimming removed 0 bases from V and 1 base from J, with 12 bases in between. Looked up from germline, CDR1 is LGHNA and CDR2 is YSLEER. The CDR3 is 17 residues long. The DNA of the CDR3 is TGCGCCAGCAGCCAAGATTTGCGGGGGCTGAACACCGGGGAGCTGTTTTTT. This sequence encodes CASSQDLRGLNTGELFF.

This clonotype came up many times. The V and J genes are TRBV11-2 and TRBJ2-7; TRBD2 matches at 8 bases. J was trimmed by 4 bases and V by 5 bases; bases with no gene match: 4. The germline V gene encodes CDR1 SGHAT and CDR2 FQNNGV. The CDR3 contains 13 residues. This CDR3 is CASSQGLVYEQYV. CDR3 nucleotides: TGTGCCAGCAGCCAGGGACTAGTTTACGAGCAGTACGTC.

This clonotype was picked up a small number of times. The chain is built from TRBV12-3 or TRBV12-4 and TRBJ1-4, with D perhaps TRBD1 (5 bases). The CDR3 contains 13 residues. V lost 6 bases, J lost 10 bases, and 15 bases lay in between. CDR3 sequence (DNA): TGTGCCAGCAGAGAGCCCCGGGACGGAAAACTGTTTTTT. Translating it yields CASREPRDGKLFF.

V gene TRBV12-3 or TRBV12-4 combines with J gene TRBJ1-1; TRBD1 agrees at 9 bases. After removal of 5 bases from V and 4 bases from J, the junction contained 5 bases not matched to a gene. The CDR3 runs to 14 residues. The chain's CDR3 is CASSRTQGATEAFF. The CDR3 region has the DNA TGTGCCAGCAGTCGGACACAGGGGGCCACTGAAGCTTTCTTT.

This rearrangement joins TRBV25-1 to TRBJ2-2, with TRBD1 as a possible D gene (6 bases). V lost 4 bases and J lost 4, with 19 bases in between. CDR1 MGHDK and CDR2 SYGVNS come from the germline V gene. This CDR3 region has 17 residues. The CDR3 DNA follows: TGTGCCAGCAGTGCTTCCCTTAGGACAGACTCCACCGGGGAGCTGTTTTTT. Amino acid sequence: CASSASLRTDSTGELFF. Drawing the rest from reference TRBV25-1 and TRBJ2-2, the complete variable domain is EADIYQTPRYLVIGTGKKITLECSQTMGHDKMYWYQQDPGMELHLIHYSYGVNSTEKGDLSSESTVSRIRTEHFPLTLESARPSHTSQYLCASSASLRTDSTGELFFGEGSRLTVL.

This chain links TRBV2 with TRBJ1-1; D ambiguous. Deletions cut 10 bases from V and 1 base from J, with 13 bases between. The CDR3 consists of 13 residues. Per germline, CDR1 SNHLY and CDR2 FYNNEI. CDR3 nucleotides: TGTGCCACCTCGAAAGGGAAGAACACTGAAGCTTTCTTT. It specifies CATSKGKNTEAFF.

This clonotype appeared a few times. For the CDR3, the DNA is TGTGCCAGCAGTGGCCACCCCACCAACTCCTACAATGAGCAGTTCTTC. It encodes CASSGHPTNSYNEQFF. This chain uses TRBV6-1 with TRBJ2-1; no reliable D call. The V gene lost 4 bases and the J gene lost 0 bases, with 13 bases spanning the gap. Germline CDR1 reads MNHNS; CDR2 reads SASEGT. This CDR3 is 16 amino acids long.

V is TRBV6-2 or TRBV6-3 and J is TRBJ1-1; D unclear. V shed 5 bases and J shed 1 base, with 11 bases lying between them. This CDR3 has 14 residues. Germline loops: CDR1 MNHEY, CDR2 SVGEGT. The CDR3 DNA follows: TGTGCCAGCAGTCTCCTAAACGCGAACACTGAAGCTTTCTTT. This sequence encodes CASSLLNANTEAFF.

The chain couples TRBV13 to TRBJ2-1; 10 bases align to TRBD1. The CDR3 is 14 amino acids. Trimming cost V 5 bases and J 7 bases; bases outside gene matches: 5. Per germline, CDR1 PRHDT and CDR2 FYEKMQ (reference sequence). The chain's CDR3 is CASSPQDRGNEQFF. CDR3 nucleotide sequence: TGTGCCAGCAGCCCTCAGGACAGGGGGAATGAGCAGTTCTTC.

This clonotype has only a few counts. V and J are TRBV7-6 and TRBJ2-5; 7 bases are a match to TRBD1. The ends lost 7 bases at V and 5 bases at J; junction bases unmatched: 7. The CDR3 length is 13 residues. Germline-derived CDR1 and CDR2 are SGHVS and FNYEAQ. CDR3 protein: CASTNRGAETQYF. The CDR3 DNA is TGTGCCAGCACCAACAGGGGCGCGGAGACCCAGTACTTC.

This clonotype has more than one count but fewer than ten. V usage is TRBV6-8 and J usage is TRBJ2-5, with D unresolved. With 0 bases removed from V and 4 bases from J, the gap between germline ends came to 9 bases. From germline, CDR1 is MNHGY and CDR2 SAAAGT. The CDR3 runs to 14 residues. The CDR3, as DNA: TGTGCCAGCAGTTACTCGTCGGTAGGAGAGACCCAGTACTTC. This encodes CASSYSSVGETQYF.

This chain joins TRBV2 and TRBJ2-1; the D is unclear. The germline gives CDR1 SNHLY, CDR2 FYNNEI. This CDR3 comprises 15 residues. V was shortened by 3 bases and J by 0 bases, with 9 bases between the two germline ends. The CDR3: CASSEQASSYNEQFF. CDR3 in DNA: TGTGCCAGCAGTGAGCAGGCGAGCTCCTACAATGAGCAGTTCTTC.

In its sample, this clonotype was seen a few times. The V gene is TRBV7-9, the J gene TRBJ2-5; D ambiguous. Trimming removed 5 bases from V and 1 base from J, with 11 bases in between. Germline CDR1 SEHNR, CDR2 FQNEAQ (reference sequence). The CDR3 is 14 amino acids. DNA for the CDR3: TGTGCCAGCAGCCCCTCAGGCTCCCAAGAGACCCAGTACTTC. Translation: CASSPSGSQETQYF.

This clonotype has only one observation. The rearrangement links TRBV10-2 to TRBJ1-4, with D unclear. Germline V CDR1 and CDR2: WSHSY, SAAADI. V was trimmed by 4 bases and J by 8 bases, leaving 8 bases between them. The CDR3 runs 12 residues. The CDR3 bases are TGCGCCAGCAGTGTCTCGACCGAAAAACTGTTTTTT. It codes for CASSVSTEKLFF.

The chain links TRBV27 to TRBJ2-1, with 12 bases aligning to TRBD2. Trimming at V came to 5 bases and at J to 5 bases, leaving 7 bases not matched to a gene. The germline gives CDR1 MNHEY, CDR2 SMNVEV (reference sequence). The CDR3 is 16 amino acids. CDR3 sequence (DNA): TGTGCCAGCAGTGCAGAACTAGCGGGGGGAAACAATGAGCAGTTCTTC. Its protein is CASSAELAGGNNEQFF.

This rearrangement joins TRBV27 to TRBJ2-3; D is unresolved. Trimming stripped 5 bases from V and 4 bases from J, with 13 bases between. Germline loops: CDR1 MNHEY, CDR2 SMNVEV (reference sequence). This CDR3 has 14 residues. CDR3 sequence: CASSPRPSADTQYF. The CDR3 coding sequence is TGTGCCAGCAGTCCCCGACCGAGCGCAGATACGCAGTATTTT.

The chain recombines TRBV7-9 with TRBJ2-5; D perhaps matches TRBD2 (6 bases). V lost 5 bases to trimming and J lost 6 bases, with 19 bases between them. From germline, CDR1 is SEHNR and CDR2 FQNEAQ (reference sequence). This CDR3 region has 15 residues. DNA for the CDR3: TGTGCCAGCAGCCCCTCTCGCGGGGAAACGAAGACCCAGTACTTC. It yields the protein CASSPSRGETKTQYF.

The rearrangement links TRBV12-3 or TRBV12-4 to TRBJ1-1, with D tentatively TRBD1 (5 bases). Trimming stripped 1 base from V and 3 bases from J, with 9 bases between. CDR3 length: 14 amino acids. In DNA, the CDR3 is TGTGCCAGCAGTTTAGGGGACGGGTACACTGAAGCTTTCTTT. It translates to CASSLGDGYTEAFF.

The chain recombines TRBV19 with TRBJ1-6; D unclear. With 5 bases removed from V and 14 bases from J, the gap between germline ends came to 25 bases. The germline V gene encodes CDR1 LNHDA and CDR2 SQIVND (reference sequence). The CDR3 covers 16 residues. Here the CDR3 DNA reads TGTGCCAGTAGTTTACGTATTACAGACCCCGGATGGGCCCTCCACTTT. Amino acid sequence: CASSLRITDPGWALHF.

CDR3 in amino acids: CASSSPGGGASDTQYF. The CDR3 nucleotides read TGTGCCAGCAGCTCGCCTGGCGGGGGGGCCTCAGATACGCAGTATTTT. J is TRBJ2-3 and V is TRBV7-2; TRBD2 aligns across 9 bases. This CDR3 comprises 16 residues. Germline lookup yields CDR1 SGHTA and CDR2 FQGNSA. The V segment lost 4 bases and the J segment 4 bases; nucleotides outside the gene matches: 9.